Sequencing of this TCR beta chain was carried out in a study of beta chain features in type 1 diabetes. Overall study findings and caveats: cDNA-based reads could over-represent cells with high TCR expression. Any HLA type influence on TCRB rearrangement was left unresolved here.

A single heparinised blood sample, averaging approximately 0.12 L, was obtained per donor. Each sorted fraction was over 95% pure. What was sequenced were expressed TCRB transcripts, since all of the isolated RNA had been reverse transcribed. Using immunoSEQ multiplex PCR, the repertoire was profiled, and TCRdb retains in-frame clones only, with some absent. The sample lists 110,000 to 150,000 clones, 6% to 7.5% occurring once. This clone was picked up a small number of times. Its antigen is still unknown. Trimming cost V 5 bases and J 6 bases; bases outside gene matches: 10. The germline V gene has CDR1 PRHDT and CDR2 FYEKMQ (reference sequence). The CDR3 sequence is 16 residues long.

The sequence was obtained from a woman aged 25 to 39 in good health. The gene calls are TRBV13 and TRBJ2-7, with 13 positions matching TRBD2. Sequenced sample: central memory CD4+ T cells from blood. The CDR3 is CASSPRTSGRLGEQYF. The CDR3 DNA is TGTGCCAGCAGCCCCCGGACTAGCGGGAGATTAGGCGAGCAGTACTTC.